This TCR beta chain was profiled in a study of CD8+ T cells in alopecia areata. About this clone itself: Its antigen is still unknown.

TCR sequencing used cDNA made by reverse transcription of extracted RNA. Produced via immunoSEQ multiplex PCR; TCRdb's table is partial and in-frame only. The table lists about 220,000 clones, under 75% of them singletons. Regarding the study as a whole: Affected lesional scalp, above all in alopecia totalis/universalis, was more clonal than normal scalp. Tofacitinib significantly decreased scalp clonality and expanded CD8+ clones among top 100.

Treatment reported: oral pan-JAK inhibitor, 5-10 mg twice daily. Those with alopecia areata gave lesional scalp punch biopsies and peripheral blood. The receptor's source is a human donor with alopecia areata. The input for sequencing was CD4+ T cells sorted from blood, taken at week 4, from a patient treated with tofacitinib.

The DNA of the CDR3 is TGTGCCTGGAGTGTGGGCAGGAATCAGCCCCAGCATTTT. Protein sequence: CAWSVGRNQPQHF. This sequence joins TRBV30 and TRBJ1-5, with D unclear. CDR1 is GTSNPN, CDR2 SVGIG, per germline (reference sequence). V lost 0 bases and J lost 4, with 7 bases in between. The CDR3 contains 13 residues.